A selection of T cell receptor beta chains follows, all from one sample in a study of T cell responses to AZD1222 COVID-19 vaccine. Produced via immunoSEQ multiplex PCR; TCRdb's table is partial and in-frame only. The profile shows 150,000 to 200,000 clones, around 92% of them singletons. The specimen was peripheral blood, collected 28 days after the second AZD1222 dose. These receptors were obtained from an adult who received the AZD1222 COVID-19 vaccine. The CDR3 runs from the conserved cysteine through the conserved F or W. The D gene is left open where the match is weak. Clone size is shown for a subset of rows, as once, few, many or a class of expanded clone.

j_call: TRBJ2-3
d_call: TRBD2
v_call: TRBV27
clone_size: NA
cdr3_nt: TGTGCCAGCAGTTCTCGGGAGGGAGTCCCAGATACGCAGTATTTT
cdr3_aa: CASSSREGVPDTQYF

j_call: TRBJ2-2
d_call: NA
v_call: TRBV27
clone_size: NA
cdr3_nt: TGTGCCAGCAGTTCACAGACTCTCCCTTACACCGGGGAGCTGTTTTTT
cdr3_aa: CASSSQTLPYTGELFF

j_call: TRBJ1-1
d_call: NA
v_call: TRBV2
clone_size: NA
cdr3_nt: TGTGCCAGCAGTGACGGAGGGATGAACACTGAAGCTTTCTTT
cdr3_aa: CASSDGGMNTEAFF

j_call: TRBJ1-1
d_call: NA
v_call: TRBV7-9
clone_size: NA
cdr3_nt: TGTGCCAGCAGCTTAGGGGGGTACGCCACTGAAGCTTTCTTT
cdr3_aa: CASSLGGYATEAFF

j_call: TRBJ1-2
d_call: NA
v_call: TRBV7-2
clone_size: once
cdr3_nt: TGTGCCAGCAGCTTAGCTAAACTGGCAGGGGACTATGGCTACACCTTC
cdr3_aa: CASSLAKLAGDYGYTF

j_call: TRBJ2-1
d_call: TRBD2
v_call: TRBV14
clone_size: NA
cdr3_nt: TGTGCCAGCAGCCTAAGCGGGATTACCTACAATGAGCAGTTCTTC
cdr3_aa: CASSLSGITYNEQFF

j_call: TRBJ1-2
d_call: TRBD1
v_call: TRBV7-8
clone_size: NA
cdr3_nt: TGTGCCAGCAGCTCGACAGGGTTTAACACCTTC
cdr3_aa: CASSSTGFNTF

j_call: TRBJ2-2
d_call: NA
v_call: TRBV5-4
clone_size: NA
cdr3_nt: TGTGCCAGCAGCTTGCAGAACACCGGGGAGCTGTTTTTT
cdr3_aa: CASSLQNTGELFF

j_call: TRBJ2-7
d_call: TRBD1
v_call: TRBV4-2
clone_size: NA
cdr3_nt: TGTGCCAGCAGCCACCTCGGACAGGGGGGAGTCTACGAGCAGTACTTC
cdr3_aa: CASSHLGQGGVYEQYF

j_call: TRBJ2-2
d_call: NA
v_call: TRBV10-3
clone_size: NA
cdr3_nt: TGTGCCGGCGGGGCGGACACCGGGGAGCTGTTTTTT
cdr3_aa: CAGGADTGELFF

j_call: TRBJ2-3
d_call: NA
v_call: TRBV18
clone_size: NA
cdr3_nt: TGTGCCAGCTCACCACCGGAGGGGGCAAGGGATACGCAGTATTTT
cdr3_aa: CASSPPEGARDTQYF

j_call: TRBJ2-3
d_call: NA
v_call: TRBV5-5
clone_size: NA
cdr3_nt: TGTGCCAGCAGCTTTTTCCGGGGCGGCACAGATACGCAGTATTTT
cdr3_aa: CASSFFRGGTDTQYF

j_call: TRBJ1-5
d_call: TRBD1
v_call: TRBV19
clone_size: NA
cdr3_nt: TGTGCCAGTAGTCTCCAGGGGGCCTACAATCAGCCCCAGCATTTT
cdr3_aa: CASSLQGAYNQPQHF

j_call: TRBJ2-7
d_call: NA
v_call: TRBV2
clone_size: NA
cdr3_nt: TGTGCCAGCAGTAGCTACAGCACCTACGAGCAGTACTTC
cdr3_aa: CASSSYSTYEQYF

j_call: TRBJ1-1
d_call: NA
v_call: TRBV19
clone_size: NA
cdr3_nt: TGTGCCAGTAGTATTGGAGTCGGGAAGATGAACACTGAAGCTTTCTTT
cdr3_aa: CASSIGVGKMNTEAFF